This T cell receptor beta chain was documented in a study of lymphopenia after photon versus proton radiotherapy. Study-level points and caveats: After lymphocyte nadir, photon-treated repertoires showed oligoclonal expansion, especially CD8+ Temra. In patients who died, overall survival fell as post-nadir TCR diversity dropped more. Only patients who died were analyzed for survival; proton advantage is unproven.

Libraries were prepared by immunoSEQ multiplex PCR; TCRdb keeps only in-frame clonotypes and omits some of them. The sample carries about 23,000 clones, 92% recorded once. On this clone: What it recognizes is unknown.

V was trimmed by 1 base and J by 4 bases, leaving 7 bases between them. CDR1 is MNHNS, CDR2 SASEGT, per germline. This CDR3 has 13 residues. This TCR derives from a woman between 65 and 79 years old with pancreatic cancer. Some clones in this sample may be carry-over from other donors' samples. This sequence joins TRBV6-1 and TRBJ1-1; no clear D. The material was peripheral blood, obtained from a patient treated with proton-based radiotherapy. The CDR3, as DNA: TGTGCCAGCAGTGAAGTAGGACCCACTGAAGCTTTCTTT. Translated: CASSEVGPTEAFF.